The 18 T cell receptor beta chains in this list originate from one sample, sequenced in a study of human T cells and chemical hapten exposure. The time point is: pre-sensitization, week 0. Stated treatment: therapeutic diphenylcyclopropenone sensitization with weekly scalp DPC. A single record per CDR3 protein comes from TCRdb applying MiXCR to the RACE reads. The sample contains 300,000 to 400,000 distinct CDR3 sequences, around 5.5% of which appear only once. The source material was whole blood, sampled in connection with sensitization to the hapten diphenylcyclopropenone (DPC). These receptors originate from a woman aged 45-65 years with alopecia areata. Some clones in this sample may be carry-over from other donors' samples.

This chain connects TRBV5-1 to TRBJ1-2, with 9 bases fitting TRBD1. Trimming at V came to 3 bases and at J to 6 bases, leaving 3 bases not matched to a gene. The CDR3 covers 13 residues. CDR1 and CDR2 (germline): SGHRS, YFSETQ. CDR3 nucleotide sequence: TGCGCCAGCAGCTCTTGGACAGGGGATGGCTACACCTTC. As protein: CASSSWTGDGYTF.

This clonotype was recorded many times. The V and J genes are TRBV29-1 and TRBJ2-5, with TRBD2 matching over 8 bases. Germline CDR1 and CDR2: SQVTM and ANQGSEA. Trimming cost V 5 bases and J 1 base; bases outside gene matches: 0. This CDR3 is built from 12 residues. The CDR3 loop is CSVTSGQETQYF. DNA for the CDR3: TGCAGCGTTACTAGCGGCCAAGAGACCCAGTACTTC. The whole variable domain, remainder taken from reference TRBV29-1 and TRBJ2-5, is SAVISQKPSRDICQRGTSLTIQCQVDSQVTMMFWYRQQPGQSLTLIATANQGSEATYESGFVIDKFPISRPNLTFSTLTVSNMSPEDSSIYLCSVTSGQETQYFGPGTRLLVL.

This clonotype was seen more than once but under ten times. V usage is TRBV9 and J usage is TRBJ2-3, with 10 positions matching TRBD2. Unmatched junction bases numbered 4, after V lost 4 bases and J lost 5 bases. The CDR3 has 14 amino acids. CDR1 SGDLS and CDR2 YYNGEE come from the germline V gene. This CDR3 is CASSPRLAGDTQYF. The CDR3, as DNA: TGTGCCAGCAGCCCCCGACTAGCGGGAGATACGCAGTATTTT.

This clonotype was observed at least ten times. This chain links TRBV6-2 or TRBV6-3 with TRBJ2-1, with a tentative D call TRBD2 (6 bases). V was cut by 6 bases and J by 4 bases, with 16 bases left in between. The germline gives CDR1 MNHEY, CDR2 SVGEGT. The CDR3 has 15 residues. CDR3 in DNA: TGTGCCAGCAGCACTCCCCGGGACTCTTACAATGAGCAGTTCTTC. This sequence encodes CASSTPRDSYNEQFF.

The sample holds many counts of this clonotype. The chain couples TRBV4-1 to TRBJ2-2; 7 positions match TRBD2. The CDR3 totals 15 residues. V gave up 2 bases and J gave up 1 base; unmatched junction bases: 1. The germline gives CDR1 MGHRA, CDR2 YSYEKL. The CDR3 sequence is CASSQLAENTGELFF. CDR3 DNA sequence: TGCGCCAGCAGCCAACTAGCGGAGAACACCGGGGAGCTGTTTTTT.

This clonotype has at least ten counts. This sequence joins TRBV6-1 and TRBJ1-6, with D perhaps TRBD1 (5 bases). From germline, CDR1 is MNHNS and CDR2 SASEGT. The CDR3 spans 13 residues. The V end lost 10 bases, the J end lost 5 bases, and 12 bases lay between the germline ends. In nucleotides, the CDR3 is TGTGCCACCCTCAGGGAGGATAATTCACCCCTCCACTTT. Amino acids: CATLREDNSPLHF.

This clonotype was counted ten times or more. The chain links TRBV5-6 to TRBJ1-1; D might be TRBD1 (6 bases). Per the germline V gene, CDR1 is SGHDT and CDR2 is YYEEEE. This CDR3 has 16 residues. The V end lost 2 bases, the J end lost 2 bases, and 16 bases lay between the germline ends. CDR3 bases: TGTGCCAGCAGCTTTGCCCACAGGGTTATAAACACTGAAGCTTTCTTT. This sequence encodes CASSFAHRVINTEAFF.

There are a few counts of this clonotype. The J gene is TRBJ2-1, the V gene TRBV3-1, with TRBD2 identical over 9 bases. V lost 2 bases to trimming and J lost 9 bases; unmatched junction nucleotides: 5. The V gene's germline CDR1 is LGHDT and CDR2 YNNKEL (reference sequence). This CDR3 comprises 14 residues. The CDR3 reads CASSQSGTSSEQFF. In nucleotides, the CDR3 is TGTGCCAGCAGCCAATCCGGGACTAGCAGTGAGCAGTTCTTC.

This clonotype has ten or more counts. This chain uses TRBV7-6 with TRBJ1-2, with 9 positions matching TRBD1. Unmatched junction bases numbered 7, after V lost 0 bases and J lost 2 bases. The CDR3 sequence is 17 residues long. Per the germline V gene, CDR1 is SGHVS and CDR2 is FNYEAQ. For the CDR3, the DNA is TGTGCCAGCAGCTTAGCGTCGTGGACAGGGGAGAACTATGGCTACACCTTC. Protein product: CASSLASWTGENYGYTF.

The chain has TRBV20-1 and TRBJ2-2, with D tentatively TRBD1 (5 bases). The CDR3 consists of 17 residues. With 1 base removed from V and 3 bases from J, the gap between germline ends came to 18 bases. The germline gives CDR1 DFQATT, CDR2 SNEGSKA (reference sequence). The CDR3: CSARVEKAGWDTGELFF. The CDR3 coding sequence is TGCAGTGCTAGAGTCGAAAAGGCAGGGTGGGACACCGGGGAGCTGTTTTTT.

J is TRBJ1-2 and V is TRBV20-1, with 7 bases fitting TRBD1. Germline loops: CDR1 DFQATT, CDR2 SNEGSKA (reference sequence). The CDR3 sequence is 18 residues long. With 5 bases clipped from V and 7 bases from J, the junction kept 25 bases outside the gene matches. The CDR3 protein is CSAPFYSSFFGTDLGYTF. Here the CDR3 DNA reads TGCAGTGCTCCCTTTTATTCCTCCTTCTTCGGGACAGATCTTGGCTACACCTTC.

This clonotype was seen at least ten times. The chain is built from TRBV29-1 and TRBJ2-7; tentative D call: TRBD2 (6 bases). V was pared by 7 bases and J by 7 bases, with 20 bases between. Germline values: CDR1 SQVTM, CDR2 ANQGSEA. The CDR3 runs to 13 residues. DNA of the CDR3: TGCAGCGCCTGGAGGGATGGGCCGGGAGAGCAGTACTTC. It yields the protein CSAWRDGPGEQYF.

The V call is TRBV27, the J call TRBJ1-1; 7 bases align to TRBD1. From germline, CDR1 is MNHEY and CDR2 SMNVEV (reference sequence). The CDR3 runs 17 residues. V was clipped by 1 base and J by 10 bases; unmatched bases: 18. The CDR3 protein is CASSLYLQGRNMVGAFF. DNA of the CDR3: TGTGCCAGCAGTTTATACTTACAGGGGCGGAACATGGTTGGAGCTTTCTTT.

This clonotype showed up many times. The J gene is TRBJ2-7, the V gene TRBV6-5; D is perhaps TRBD1 (6 bases). From germline, CDR1 is MNHEY and CDR2 SVGAGI. V was shortened by 2 bases and J by 2 bases, with 16 bases between the two germline ends. This CDR3 has 16 residues. Here the CDR3 reads CASSYLVTGRPYEQYF. The CDR3 DNA reads as TGTGCCAGCAGTTACCTGGTAACAGGGCGGCCCTACGAGCAGTACTTC.

This clonotype was observed a handful of times. The V call is TRBV28, the J call TRBJ2-7, with D possibly matching TRBD2 (6 bases). Germline V gene lookup returns CDR1 MDHEN and CDR2 SYDVKM. Trimming pared 7 bases from V and 3 bases from J, leaving 16 bases between. CDR3 length equals 14 residues. CDR3 sequence reads: CASNSEEGSYEQYF. CDR3 coding DNA: TGTGCCAGCAACTCAGAGGAGGGTAGCTACGAGCAGTACTTC.

The chain joins TRBV20-1 to TRBJ2-3, with 12 bases fitting TRBD2. With V trimmed by 3 bases and J by 0 bases, 7 bases remained unmatched. The CDR3 loop spans 17 amino acids. Germline values: CDR1 DFQATT, CDR2 SNEGSKA (reference sequence). This chain's CDR3 is CSASLTSGGSSTDTQYF. The CDR3 DNA reads TGCAGTGCTAGCTTGACTAGCGGGGGTTCTAGCACAGATACGCAGTATTTT.

This clonotype was counted between two and nine times. The chain uses TRBV20-1 and TRBJ2-7; 8 nucleotides line up with TRBD1. Trimming cost V 0 bases and J 4 bases; bases outside gene matches: 11. The CDR3 extends over 16 amino acids. Germline values: CDR1 DFQATT, CDR2 SNEGSKA (reference sequence). CDR3 nucleotides: TGCAGTGCTAGAGATTTGGGCAGGGGGCGCCAATACGAGCAGTACTTC. Encoded protein: CSARDLGRGRQYEQYF.

The sample holds many counts of this clonotype. CDR3 bases: TGTGCCAGCAAAAAGGGGGCGGGCACTGAAGCTTTCTTT. Its translation is CASKKGAGTEAFF. The chain is built from TRBV27 and TRBJ1-1; 7 positions agree with TRBD1. Trimming took 7 bases from V and 4 from J; bases not matched to a gene: 6. Germline CDR1 reads MNHEY; CDR2 reads SMNVEV (reference sequence). The CDR3 has 13 amino acids.